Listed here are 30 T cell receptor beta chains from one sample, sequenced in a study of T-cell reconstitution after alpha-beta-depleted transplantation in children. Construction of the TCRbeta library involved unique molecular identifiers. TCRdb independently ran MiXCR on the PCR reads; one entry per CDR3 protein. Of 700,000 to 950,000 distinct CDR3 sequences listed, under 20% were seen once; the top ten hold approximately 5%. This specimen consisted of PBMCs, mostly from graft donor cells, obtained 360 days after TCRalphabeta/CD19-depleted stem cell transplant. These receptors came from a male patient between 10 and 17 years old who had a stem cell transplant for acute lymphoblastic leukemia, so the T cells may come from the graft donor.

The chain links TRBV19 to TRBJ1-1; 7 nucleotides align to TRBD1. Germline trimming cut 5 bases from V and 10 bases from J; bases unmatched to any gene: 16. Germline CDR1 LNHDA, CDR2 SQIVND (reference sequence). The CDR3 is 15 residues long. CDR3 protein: CASSPPTGWAGGAFF. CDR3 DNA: TGTGCCAGTAGTCCTCCGACAGGGTGGGCCGGAGGAGCTTTCTTT.

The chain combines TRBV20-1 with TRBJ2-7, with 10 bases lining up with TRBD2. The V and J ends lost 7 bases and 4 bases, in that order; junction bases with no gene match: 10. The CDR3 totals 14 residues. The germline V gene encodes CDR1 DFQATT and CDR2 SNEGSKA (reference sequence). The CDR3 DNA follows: TGCAGTGTCTCTTCGAGCGGGAGGGTTTACGAGCAGTACTTC. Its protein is CSVSSSGRVYEQYF.

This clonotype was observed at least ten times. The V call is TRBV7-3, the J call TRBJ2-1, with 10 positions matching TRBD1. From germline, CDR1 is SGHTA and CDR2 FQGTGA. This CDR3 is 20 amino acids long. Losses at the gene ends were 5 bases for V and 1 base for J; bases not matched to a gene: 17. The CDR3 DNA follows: TGTGCCAGCAGCCCTGGTGGGTTGTCCTGGACAGGGGGGTCCTACAATGAGCAGTTCTTC. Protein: CASSPGGLSWTGGSYNEQFF.

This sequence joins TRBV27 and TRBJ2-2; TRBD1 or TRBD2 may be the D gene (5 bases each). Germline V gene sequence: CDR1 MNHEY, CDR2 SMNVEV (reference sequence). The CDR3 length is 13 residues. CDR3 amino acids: CAIGALNTGELFF. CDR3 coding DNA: TGTGCAATCGGGGCCCTGAACACCGGGGAGCTGTTTTTT.

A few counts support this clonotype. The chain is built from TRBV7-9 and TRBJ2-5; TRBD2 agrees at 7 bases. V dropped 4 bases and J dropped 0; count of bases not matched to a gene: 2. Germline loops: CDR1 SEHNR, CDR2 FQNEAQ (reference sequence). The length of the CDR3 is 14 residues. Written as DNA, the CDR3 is TGTGCCAGCAGCTACGGGGGGTACCAAGAGACCCAGTACTTC. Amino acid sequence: CASSYGGYQETQYF.

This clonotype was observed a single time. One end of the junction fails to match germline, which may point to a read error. Here the CDR3 reads CASSFPQLNEELFF. The CDR3 nucleotides read TGTGCCAGCAGCTTCCCACAGCTTAATGAAGAACTGTTTTTT. The rearrangement uses TRBV7-8 and TRBJ1-4; D is unclear. Germline V lookup: CDR1 SGHVS, CDR2 FQNEAQ. This CDR3 is 14 amino acids long.

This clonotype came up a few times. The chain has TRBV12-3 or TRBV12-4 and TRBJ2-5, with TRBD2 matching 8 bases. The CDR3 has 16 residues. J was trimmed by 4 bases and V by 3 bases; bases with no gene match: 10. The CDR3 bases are TGTGCCAGCAGTTTTTATCTGGAGGCGGGAGGAGAGACCCAGTACTTC. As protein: CASSFYLEAGGETQYF.

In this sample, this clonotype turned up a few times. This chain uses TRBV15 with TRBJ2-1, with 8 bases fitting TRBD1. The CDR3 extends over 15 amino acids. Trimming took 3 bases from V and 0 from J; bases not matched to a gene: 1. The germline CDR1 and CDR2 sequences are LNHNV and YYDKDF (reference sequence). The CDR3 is CATSRDRDSYNEQFF. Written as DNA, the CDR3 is TGTGCCACCAGCAGGGACAGGGACTCCTACAATGAGCAGTTCTTC.

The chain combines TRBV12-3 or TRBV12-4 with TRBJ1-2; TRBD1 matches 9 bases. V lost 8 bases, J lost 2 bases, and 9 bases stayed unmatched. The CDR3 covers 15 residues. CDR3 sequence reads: CASLRDRVRNYGYTF. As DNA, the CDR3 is TGTGCCAGCCTCCGGGACAGGGTGAGGAACTATGGCTACACCTTC.

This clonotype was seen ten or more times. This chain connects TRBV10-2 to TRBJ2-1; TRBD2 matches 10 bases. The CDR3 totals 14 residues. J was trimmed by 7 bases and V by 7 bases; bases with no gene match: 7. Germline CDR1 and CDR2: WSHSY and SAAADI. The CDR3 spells CASTGLAGVNEQFF. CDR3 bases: TGCGCCAGCACAGGCCTAGCGGGAGTAAATGAGCAGTTCTTC.

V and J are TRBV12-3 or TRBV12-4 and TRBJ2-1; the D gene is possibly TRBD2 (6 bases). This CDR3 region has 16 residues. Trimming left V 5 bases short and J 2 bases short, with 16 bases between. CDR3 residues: CASSTPGDPTYNEQFF. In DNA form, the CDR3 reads TGTGCCAGCAGTACCCCGGGGGACCCTACCTACAATGAGCAGTTCTTC.

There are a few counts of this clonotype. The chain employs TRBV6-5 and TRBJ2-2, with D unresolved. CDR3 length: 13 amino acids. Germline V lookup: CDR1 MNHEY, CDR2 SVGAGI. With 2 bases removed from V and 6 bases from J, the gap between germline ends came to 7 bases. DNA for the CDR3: TGTGCCAGCAGTTACCCCAGCTCCGGGGAGCTGTTTTTT. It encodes CASSYPSSGELFF.

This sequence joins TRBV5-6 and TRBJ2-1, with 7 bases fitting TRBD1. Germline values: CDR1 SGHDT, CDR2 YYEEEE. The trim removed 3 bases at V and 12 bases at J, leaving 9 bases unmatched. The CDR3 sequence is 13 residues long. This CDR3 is CASSSLPGQRQFF. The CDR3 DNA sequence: TGTGCCAGCAGCTCCCTTCCGGGACAGAGGCAGTTCTTC.

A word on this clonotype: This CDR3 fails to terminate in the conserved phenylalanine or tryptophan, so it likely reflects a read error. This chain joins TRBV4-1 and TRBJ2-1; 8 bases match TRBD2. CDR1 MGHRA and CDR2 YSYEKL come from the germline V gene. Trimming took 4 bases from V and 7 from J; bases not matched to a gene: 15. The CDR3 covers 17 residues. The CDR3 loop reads CASSPGLAYTHGNEQFL. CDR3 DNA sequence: TGCGCCAGCAGCCCCGGACTAGCATACACACACGGGAATGAGCAGTTCCTC.

CDR3 sequence reads: CASSLGWLQAYEQYF. CDR3 DNA sequence: TGCGCCAGCAGCTTGGGTTGGCTACAAGCCTACGAGCAGTACTTC. The chain joins TRBV5-1 to TRBJ2-7, with D hard to call. V dropped 0 bases and J dropped 2 bases, with 12 bases sitting between them. This CDR3 has 15 amino acids. Looked up from germline, CDR1 is SGHRS and CDR2 is YFSETQ.

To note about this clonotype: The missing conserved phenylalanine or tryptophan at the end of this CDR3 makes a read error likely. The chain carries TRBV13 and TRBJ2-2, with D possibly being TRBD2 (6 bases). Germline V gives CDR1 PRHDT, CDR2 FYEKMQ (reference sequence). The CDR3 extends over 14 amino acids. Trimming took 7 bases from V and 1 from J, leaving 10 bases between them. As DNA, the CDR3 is TGTGCCAGCATCCCGGGGGTGAACACCGGGGAGCTGTTTTGT. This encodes CASIPGVNTGELFC.

The CDR3 DNA is TGCGCCAGCAGCTTGACCCTGGGACTAGCGGGAGTTACCAAGTATTTT. Its translation: CASSLTLGLAGVTKYF. This chain connects TRBV5-1 to TRBJ2-3, with TRBD2 matching 14 bases. V lost 1 base to trimming and J lost 13 bases; unmatched junction nucleotides: 11. Germline CDR1 and CDR2: SGHRS and YFSETQ. CDR3 length equals 16 residues. Drawing the rest from reference TRBV5-1 and TRBJ2-3, the complete variable domain is KAGVTQTPRYLIKTRGQQVTLSCSPISGHRSVSWYQQTPGQGLQFLFEYFSETQRNKGNFPGRFSGRQFSNSRSEMNVSTLELGDSALYLCASSLTLGLAGVTKYFGPGTRLTVL.

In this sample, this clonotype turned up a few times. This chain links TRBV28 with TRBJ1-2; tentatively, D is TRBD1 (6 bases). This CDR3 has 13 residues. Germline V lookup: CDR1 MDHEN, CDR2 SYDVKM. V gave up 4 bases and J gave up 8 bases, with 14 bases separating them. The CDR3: CASSSLYRVGYTF. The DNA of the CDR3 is TGTGCCAGCAGTTCCCTTTACAGGGTCGGCTACACCTTC.

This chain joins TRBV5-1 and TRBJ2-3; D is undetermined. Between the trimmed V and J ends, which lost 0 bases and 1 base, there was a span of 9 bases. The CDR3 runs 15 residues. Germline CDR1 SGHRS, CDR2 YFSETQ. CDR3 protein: CASSLDKSGTDTQYF. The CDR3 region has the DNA TGCGCCAGCAGCTTGGATAAATCGGGCACAGATACGCAGTATTTT.

The CDR3 DNA reads TGCGCCAGCAGCATGAGCTCCTACGAGCAGTACTTC. Translating gives CASSMSSYEQYF. J is TRBJ2-7 and V is TRBV5-1, with D hard to call. CDR3 size: 12 residues. The germline V gene has CDR1 SGHRS and CDR2 YFSETQ. V was cut by 4 bases and J by 0 bases, with 5 bases left in between.

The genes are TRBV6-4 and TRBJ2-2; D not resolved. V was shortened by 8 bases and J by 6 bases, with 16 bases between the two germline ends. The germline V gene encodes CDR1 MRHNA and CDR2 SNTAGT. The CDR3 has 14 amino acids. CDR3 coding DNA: TGTGCCAGCGGCGCCGAGGTTTCGTCCGGGGAGCTGTTTTTT. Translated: CASGAEVSSGELFF.

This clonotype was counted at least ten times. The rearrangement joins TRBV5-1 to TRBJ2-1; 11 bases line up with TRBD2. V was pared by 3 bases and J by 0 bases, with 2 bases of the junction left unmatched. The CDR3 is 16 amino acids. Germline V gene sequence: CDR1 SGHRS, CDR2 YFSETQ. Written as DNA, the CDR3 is TGCGCCAGCAGCTATACTAGCGGGAGCTCCTACAATGAGCAGTTCTTC. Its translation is CASSYTSGSSYNEQFF. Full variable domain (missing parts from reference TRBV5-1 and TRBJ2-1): KAGVTQTPRYLIKTRGQQVTLSCSPISGHRSVSWYQQTPGQGLQFLFEYFSETQRNKGNFPGRFSGRQFSNSRSEMNVSTLELGDSALYLCASSYTSGSSYNEQFFGPGTRLTVL.

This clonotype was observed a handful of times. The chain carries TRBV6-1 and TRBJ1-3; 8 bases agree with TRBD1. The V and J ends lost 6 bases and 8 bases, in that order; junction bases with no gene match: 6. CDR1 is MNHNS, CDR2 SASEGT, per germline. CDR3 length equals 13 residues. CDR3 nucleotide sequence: TGTGCCAGCAGCCAGACAGGGGCAGACACCATATATTTT. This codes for CASSQTGADTIYF.

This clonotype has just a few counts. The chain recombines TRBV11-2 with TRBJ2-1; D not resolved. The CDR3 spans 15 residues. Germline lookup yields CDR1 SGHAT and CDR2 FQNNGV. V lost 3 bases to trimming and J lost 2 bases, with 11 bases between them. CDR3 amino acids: CASSFPAVPYNEQFF. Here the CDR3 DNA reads TGTGCCAGCAGCTTTCCGGCCGTACCCTACAATGAGCAGTTCTTC.

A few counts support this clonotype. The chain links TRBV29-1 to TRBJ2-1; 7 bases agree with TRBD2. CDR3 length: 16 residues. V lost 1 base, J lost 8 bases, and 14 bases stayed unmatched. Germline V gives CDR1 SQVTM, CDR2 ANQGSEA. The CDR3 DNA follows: TGCAGCGTTGAAGGCCTGCTCGCGGGAGATTTCGATGAGCAGTTCTTC. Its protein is CSVEGLLAGDFDEQFF.

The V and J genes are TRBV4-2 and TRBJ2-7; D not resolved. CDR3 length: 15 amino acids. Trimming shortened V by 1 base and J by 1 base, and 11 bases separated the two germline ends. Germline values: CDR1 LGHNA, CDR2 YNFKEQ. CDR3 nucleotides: TGTGCCAGCAGCCAAGCAGTGGGTATGTCCTACGAGCAGTACTTC. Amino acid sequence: CASSQAVGMSYEQYF.

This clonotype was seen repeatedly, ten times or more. The CDR3 sequence is CASSSLVLGGTYSYEQYF. DNA of the CDR3: TGCGCCAGCAGCTCCTTGGTGCTAGGGGGGACCTACTCCTACGAGCAGTACTTC. The chain employs TRBV5-1 and TRBJ2-7, with D perhaps being TRBD1 or TRBD2 (6 bases each). V was cut by 3 bases and J by 0 bases, with 22 bases left in between. This CDR3 is built from 18 residues. Germline-derived CDR1 and CDR2 are SGHRS and YFSETQ. Variable domain in full (rest from reference TRBV5-1 and TRBJ2-7): KAGVTQTPRYLIKTRGQQVTLSCSPISGHRSVSWYQQTPGQGLQFLFEYFSETQRNKGNFPGRFSGRQFSNSRSEMNVSTLELGDSALYLCASSSLVLGGTYSYEQYFGPGTRLTVT.

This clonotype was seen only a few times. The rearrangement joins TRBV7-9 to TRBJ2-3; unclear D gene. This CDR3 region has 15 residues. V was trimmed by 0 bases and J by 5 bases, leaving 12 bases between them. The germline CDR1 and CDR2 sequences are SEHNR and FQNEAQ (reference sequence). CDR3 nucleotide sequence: TGTGCCAGCAGCTTAGCATGGGCCGAAAGAGATACGCAGTATTTT. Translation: CASSLAWAERDTQYF.

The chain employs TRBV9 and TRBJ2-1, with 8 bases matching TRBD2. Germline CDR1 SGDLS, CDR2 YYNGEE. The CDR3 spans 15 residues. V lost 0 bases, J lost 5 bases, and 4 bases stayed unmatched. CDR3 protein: CASSVGSGTNNEQFF. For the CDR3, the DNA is TGTGCCAGCAGCGTAGGTAGCGGGACGAACAATGAGCAGTTCTTC.

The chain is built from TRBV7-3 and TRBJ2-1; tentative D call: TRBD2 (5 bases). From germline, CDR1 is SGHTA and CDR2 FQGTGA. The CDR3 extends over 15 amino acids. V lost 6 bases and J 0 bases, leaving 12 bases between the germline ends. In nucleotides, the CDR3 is TGTGCCAGCAGTCCGGTCCGGGACTCCTACAATGAGCAGTTCTTC. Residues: CASSPVRDSYNEQFF.